These 9 T cell receptor beta chains share one sample of origin, sequenced in a study of response to subunit inactivated influenza vaccine. TCRdb called the RT-PCR reads again in MiXCR, with one record for every CDR3 protein. The sample consists of under 550,000 distinct CDR3 sequences, approximately 7.6% of them appearing once. This specimen was PBMCs from blood, taken about 23 months after vaccination. The receptors here all came from a man aged 50 to 75 who received an inactivated influenza vaccine.

CDR3 in amino acids: CASSHDHPSSYNEQFF. The CDR3 DNA is TGCGCCAGCAGCCACGACCACCCGAGCTCCTACAATGAGCAGTTCTTC. V gene TRBV4-1 combines with J gene TRBJ2-1, with no clear D. The germline gives CDR1 MGHRA, CDR2 YSYEKL. V lost 3 bases to trimming and J lost 0 bases, with 12 bases between them. This CDR3 is built from 16 residues.

This clonotype occurred a few times. The junction and the germline gene differ at one end; a read error may be behind it. The rearrangement links TRBV18 to TRBJ2-5; D perhaps matches TRBD2 (6 bases). CDR3 length: 15 amino acids. Looked up from germline, CDR1 is KGHSH and CDR2 is LQKENI. Here the CDR3 reads CASSLIGGATETQYF. The CDR3 bases are TGTGCTAGCTCACTCATTGGCGGGGCCACGGAGACCCAGTACTTC.

There are a few counts of this clonotype. The genes are TRBV11-2 and TRBJ2-7; either TRBD1 or TRBD2 may supply D (5 bases each). The CDR3 totals 14 residues. The V gene's germline CDR1 is SGHAT and CDR2 FQNNGV. V was pared by 5 bases and J by 3 bases, with 14 bases between. CDR3 bases: TGTGCCAGCAGCCCGGGGCAGACTTTCTACGAGCAGTACTTC. Translation: CASSPGQTFYEQYF. Combining the CDR3 with reference TRBV11-2 and TRBJ2-7 gives the whole variable domain EAGVAQSPRYKIIEKRQSVAFWCNPISGHATLYWYQQILGQGPKLLIQFQNNGVVDDSQLPKDRFSAERLKGVDSTLKIQPAKLEDSAVYLCASSPGQTFYEQYFGPGTRLTVT.

The chain uses TRBV20-1 and TRBJ2-7; 10 nucleotides agree with TRBD2. This CDR3 is 11 amino acids long. Per the germline V gene, CDR1 is DFQATT and CDR2 is SNEGSKA (reference sequence). Trimming at V came to 7 bases and at J to 3 bases, leaving 0 bases not matched to a gene. CDR3 nucleotides: TGCAGTGGACTAGCGGGCTACGAGCAGTACTTC. This sequence encodes CSGLAGYEQYF.

In its sample, this clonotype was seen many times. This chain joins TRBV6-5 and TRBJ2-5; D may match TRBD1 or TRBD2 (5 bases each). The germline V gene encodes CDR1 MNHEY and CDR2 SVGAGI. The CDR3 length is 14 residues. Trimming removed 3 bases at V and 4 bases at J, with 12 bases between. CDR3 nucleotide sequence: TGTGCCAGCAGTTATTTGGGGGTACGAGAGACCCAGTACTTC. This codes for CASSYLGVRETQYF.

This clonotype appeared a few times. This sequence joins TRBV5-1 and TRBJ2-7; D not certain. CDR1 and CDR2 (germline): SGHRS, YFSETQ. Trimming took off 0 bases at V and 3 bases at J, with 10 bases between the two ends. The length of the CDR3 is 14 residues. CDR3 sequence: CASSLGRRIYEQYF. The CDR3 nucleotides read TGCGCCAGCAGCTTGGGACGGAGAATCTACGAGCAGTACTTC.

The chain uses TRBV5-6 and TRBJ2-1; 7 bases fit TRBD1. Germline lookup yields CDR1 SGHDT and CDR2 YYEEEE. Trimming cost V 3 bases and J 7 bases; bases outside gene matches: 7. CDR3 length equals 14 residues. The CDR3 spells CASSSRDSANEQFF. The CDR3 coding sequence is TGTGCCAGCAGCTCGAGGGACAGCGCGAATGAGCAGTTCTTC.

This clonotype was observed many times. This rearrangement joins TRBV3-1 to TRBJ2-1; 7 bases are a match to TRBD1. This CDR3 has 15 amino acids. V lost 3 bases to trimming and J lost 8 bases; unmatched junction nucleotides: 10. Germline CDR1 reads LGHDT; CDR2 reads YNNKEL (reference sequence). As DNA, the CDR3 is TGTGCCAGCAGCCAGGACAGGCTTGGGGGCTATGAGCAGTTCTTC. This gives the protein CASSQDRLGGYEQFF.

Here the CDR3 DNA reads TGCAGCGTCGGACCGAACGGCCACTACGAGCAGTACTTC. This encodes CSVGPNGHYEQYF. The genes are TRBV29-1 and TRBJ2-7, with no clear D. The V end was cut by 6 bases, the J end by 3 bases, with 15 bases between. Germline values: CDR1 SQVTM, CDR2 ANQGSEA. The CDR3 is 13 residues long.